These T cell receptor beta chains were read from a single sample in a study of blood T cell repertoires in COVID-19. Here immunoSEQ multiplex PCR was the method, and the copy in TCRdb shows in-frame clones only, minus some. Counted here are about 36,000 clones, less than 95% occurring once; the ten biggest clones make up under 5%. The specimen sequenced was peripheral blood. Source of these receptors: a human donor in a cohort sampled during active COVID-19. Both conserved end residues are part of each CDR3. D genes are given only for firm matches.

V gene	D gene	CDR3 length	J gene	CDR3 protein	CDR3 DNA
TRBV28	TRBD1	14	TRBJ1-1	CASSYRDRHTEAFF	TGTGCCAGCAGTTACCGGGACAGGCACACTGAAGCTTTCTTT
TRBV7-8	TRBD1	19	TRBJ1-1	CASSLGAGQGALGPTEAFF	TGTGCCAGCAGCTTAGGGGCGGGACAGGGGGCGCTTGGCCCCACTGAAGCTTTCTTT
TRBV7-3	TRBD2	15	TRBJ2-2	CASSSKAGITGELFF	TGTGCCAGCAGCTCCAAAGCGGGAATCACCGGGGAGCTGTTTTTT
TRBV7-3	-	13	TRBJ2-7	CASSLQSGYEQYF	TGTGCCAGCAGCTTACAGTCGGGATACGAGCAGTACTTC
TRBV5-1	TRBD2	18	TRBJ2-6	CASSPPSGASSGANVLTF	TGCGCCAGCAGCCCCCCTAGCGGAGCATCCTCTGGGGCCAACGTCCTGACTTTC
TRBV3-1/TRBV3-2	-	16	TRBJ2-3	CASSQGGRKSTDTQYF	TGTGCCAGCAGCCAAGGGGGCAGGAAAAGCACAGATACGCAGTATTTT
TRBV9	TRBD1	16	TRBJ2-1	CASSVEDRGGKDEQFF	TGTGCCAGCAGCGTAGAGGACAGGGGAGGTAAGGATGAGCAGTTCTTC
TRBV3-1/TRBV3-2	TRBD2	16	TRBJ2-3	CASSQGGRKSTDTQYF	TGTGCCAGCAGCCAAGGCGGGAGAAAAAGCACAGATACGCAGTATTTT
TRBV4-3	-	17	TRBJ1-4	CASSQGADGGAHEKLFF	TGCGCCAGCAGCCAAGGGGCGGACGGCGGGGCCCATGAAAAACTGTTTTTT
TRBV5-1	-	13	TRBJ1-2	CASSLEGGYGYTF	TGCGCCAGCAGCTTGGAAGGAGGCTATGGCTACACCTTC
TRBV28	-	13	TRBJ2-7	CASSSRVPYEQYF	TGTGCCAGCAGTTCCAGGGTCCCCTACGAGCAGTACTTC
TRBV28	-	16	TRBJ2-5	CASSPYPEAGVETQYF	TGTGCCAGCAGTCCGTACCCCGAAGCAGGGGTAGAGACCCAGTACTTC
TRBV29-1	TRBD2	12	TRBJ2-5	CSAYGRTETQYF	TGCAGCGCGTACGGGAGGACGGAGACCCAGTACTTC
TRBV7-3	-	15	TRBJ2-3	CASSSTGTPTDTQYF	TGTGCCAGCAGCTCCACCGGGACTCCGACAGATACGCAGTATTTT
TRBV19	TRBD2	18	TRBJ2-7	CASSIEVVRTSGRYEQYF	TGTGCCAGTAGTATAGAAGTTGTACGGACTAGCGGGAGGTACGAGCAGTACTTC
TRBV6-6	TRBD1	13	TRBJ1-1	CASSTGGYTEAFF	TGTGCCAGCAGCACAGGGGGGTACACTGAAGCTTTCTTT
TRBV29-1	TRBD1	15	TRBJ1-2	CSVGSLGTGHYGYTF	TGCAGCGTTGGGTCCCTGGGGACAGGGCACTATGGCTACACCTTC
TRBV5-1	-	15	TRBJ2-5	CASSIRQALQETQYF	TGCGCCAGCAGCATACGACAGGCCCTCCAAGAGACCCAGTACTTC
TRBV5-1	-	14	TRBJ1-3	CASSLVPSGNTIYF	TGCGCCAGCAGCTTGGTTCCTTCTGGAAACACCATATATTTT
TRBV29-1	TRBD1	14	TRBJ1-1	CSVEVGQANTEAFF	TGCAGCGTTGAAGTCGGACAGGCGAACACTGAAGCTTTCTTT
TRBV12-3/TRBV12-4	-	11	TRBJ2-5	CASSIQETQYF	TGTGCCAGCAGTATACAAGAGACCCAGTACTTC
TRBV5-1	TRBD1	15	TRBJ1-2	CASSPGGQGRRGYTF	TGCGCCAGCAGCCCCGGGGGACAGGGTAGAAGAGGGTACACCTTC